This TCR beta chain emerged from a study of OX40 agonist ivuxolimab in advanced cancers. About the study: Treatment of patients was with ivuxolimab, an agonistic anti-OX40 (CD134) antibody. Subjects had a mean age of roughly 60 years, with a range of roughly 23 to 80; approximately 83% were male.

Points on this clone: Its antigen is currently unknown.

Broader study findings: Part of the nonresponder group also had normalized T-cell clonal expansion that was low.

The method was immunoSEQ multiplex PCR; TCRdb's version includes in-frame clones alone and lacks a portion of them. This sample has some 86,000 clones, with approximately 85% found just once. V lost 0 bases and J lost 2, with 11 bases in between. Germline loops: CDR1 SGHDN, CDR2 FVKESK. The CDR3 has 16 amino acids. Drawing of blood for sampling happened at baseline, at cycle 4 day 1, and at cycle 7 day 1. The input for sequencing was CD4+ or CD8+ T cells sorted from blood, taken in a trial of the OX40 agonist ivuxolimab. This receptor was identified in an adult with an advanced solid tumor such as melanoma, head and neck, liver or kidney cancer. The J gene is TRBJ2-1, the V gene TRBV14; no firm D call. The CDR3 loop reads CASSQDYRPTYNEQFF. Here the CDR3 DNA reads TGTGCCAGCAGCCAAGATTATAGGCCTACCTACAATGAGCAGTTCTTC. Full variable domain (outside the CDR3, taken from reference TRBV14 and TRBJ2-1): EAGVTQFPSHSVIEKGQTVTLRCDPISGHDNLYWYRRVMGKEIKFLLHFVKESKQDESGMPNNRFLAERTGGTYSTLKVQPAELEDSGVYFCASSQDYRPTYNEQFFGPGTRLTVL.